The rows below give T cell receptor beta chains drawn from one sample of a study of CD4 T cells in relation to SARS-CoV-2 and coronaviruses. The protocol was immunoSEQ multiplex PCR, while the TCRdb copy is restricted to in-frame clones and leaves out a portion. The table has roughly 68,000 clones, more than 80% seen once; the top ten hold 0.23%. Sequenced input: naive CD4+ T cells from PBMCs. The origin of the receptors is a human donor in good health. CDR3s include the opening cysteine and the closing phenylalanine or tryptophan. The D gene is left open where the match is weak. The size field is filled for only some rows; it gives once, few, many or a size class.

d_gene	v_gene	abundance	j_gene	CDR3nt	CDR3aa
-	TRBV6-1	-	TRBJ1-2	TGTGCCAGCAGTGGAGCGGACGGACGTAACTATGGCTACACCTTC	CASSGADGRNYGYTF
TRBD1	TRBV28	once	TRBJ2-7	TGTGCCAGCACCCTCCTCCCGGGACAGGGGAGGCTGGACGAGCAGTACTTC	CASTLLPGQGRLDEQYF
-	TRBV6-5	-	TRBJ1-2	TGTGCCAGCAGTTACCGAGCAGGCCACTATGGCTACACCTTC	CASSYRAGHYGYTF
-	TRBV27	-	TRBJ2-5	TGTGCCAGCAGTGCGGACACCCAAGAGACCCAGTACTTC	CASSADTQETQYF
TRBD2	TRBV5-4	-	TRBJ2-3	TGTGCCAGCAGCTTATTTGCTAGCGGGGGATCGGATACGCAGTATTTT	CASSLFASGGSDTQYF
TRBD2	TRBV10-3	-	TRBJ2-5	TGTGCCATCAGTGAGTCCGCGGCGGGGGTGCAAGAGACCCAGTACTTC	CAISESAAGVQETQYF
-	TRBV18	-	TRBJ2-7	TGTGCCAGCTCACAACAGGGCAACGAGCAGTACTTC	CASSQQGNEQYF
-	TRBV7-3	-	TRBJ2-2	TGTGCCAGCAGCCCGAGCGGGACAATATCCTCGAACACCGGGGAGCTGTTTTTT	CASSPSGTISSNTGELFF
-	TRBV3-1/TRBV3-2	-	TRBJ2-2	TGTGCCAGCAGCCAAATGCGGGGGACAAATACCGGGGAGCTGTTTTTT	CASSQMRGTNTGELFF
-	TRBV28	-	TRBJ1-3	TGTGCCAGCAGTCTCCGACCGGGACGGTTGTCTGGAAACACCATATATTTT	CASSLRPGRLSGNTIYF
TRBD1	TRBV18	-	TRBJ1-6	TGTGCCACCAAAACCGAGGCCGGGACAGGGGATTCACCCCTCCACTTT	CATKTEAGTGDSPLHF
TRBD1	TRBV30	-	TRBJ2-6	TGTGCCTGGAGTCATGGGACAGGGGCCGGGGCCAACGTCCTGACTTTC	CAWSHGTGAGANVLTF
-	TRBV18	-	TRBJ2-5	TGTGCCAGCTCACCAAGGATAGGGGACCTGTACCAAGAGACCCAGTACTTC	CASSPRIGDLYQETQYF
TRBD2	TRBV3-1/TRBV3-2	-	TRBJ2-5	TGTGCCAGCAGCCACCCCAGCGGGAGACAAGAGACCCAGTACTTC	CASSHPSGRQETQYF
-	TRBV6-2/TRBV6-3	-	TRBJ1-1	TGTGCCAGCAGCAAGGGGATCACTGAAGCTTTCTTT	CASSKGITEAFF
-	TRBV28	-	TRBJ1-2	TGTGCCAGCAGTTCACAGGGCTCGGACTATGGCTACACCTTC	CASSSQGSDYGYTF
-	TRBV29-1	-	TRBJ2-2	TGCAGCGTTATGGGGCCCGGGGAGCTGTTTTTT	CSVMGPGELFF
-	TRBV2	-	TRBJ2-5	TGTGCCAGCAGGACAGAAGAGACCCAGTACTTC	CASRTEETQYF
-	TRBV29-1	-	TRBJ2-7	TGCAGCGTTACCGTTACGACCTACGAGCAGTACTTC	CSVTVTTYEQYF
-	TRBV2	-	TRBJ1-2	TGTGCCAGCAGTGACATGCGAGCTAACTATGGCTACACCTTC	CASSDMRANYGYTF
TRBD1	TRBV5-1	-	TRBJ1-6	TGCGCCAGCAGCGCCGGACAGGGGGGTAGTTCACCCCTCCACTTT	CASSAGQGGSSPLHF
TRBD1	TRBV19	-	TRBJ2-2	TGTGCCAGTAGTATAGACTTACGTGACAGGGCCACCGGGGAGCTGTTTTTT	CASSIDLRDRATGELFF
TRBD1	TRBV5-4	-	TRBJ2-7	TGTGCCAGCAGCCGACAGGGGTTTACCTCCTACGAGCAGTACTTC	CASSRQGFTSYEQYF
-	TRBV5-4	few	TRBJ1-3	TGTGCCAGCAGCTTTGGGGGAGCGGGAAACACCATATATTTT	CASSFGGAGNTIYF
-	TRBV30	-	TRBJ1-4	TGTGCCTGGAGTAGGAGTCAGGATGAAAAACTGTTTTTT	CAWSRSQDEKLFF
TRBD2	TRBV3-1/TRBV3-2	-	TRBJ2-5	TGTGCCAGCAGCCGGCGGGGGGAAGAGACCCAGTACTTC	CASSRRGEETQYF
TRBD1	TRBV29-1	once	TRBJ2-5	TGCAGCGTCCACGGGACAGGCACACAAGAGACCCAGTACTTC	CSVHGTGTQETQYF
-	TRBV5-4	-	TRBJ2-7	TGTGCCAGCAGCTTGGGACAGGTTTACGAGCAGTACTTC	CASSLGQVYEQYF
TRBD1	TRBV7-2	-	TRBJ2-7	TGTGCCAGCAGCATAACGGGACAGGGTTACGAGCAGTACTTC	CASSITGQGYEQYF
TRBD1	TRBV28	-	TRBJ1-1	TGTGCCATCGATAGCTACACAGGGGGTGAAACTGAAGCTTTCTTT	CAIDSYTGGETEAFF
-	TRBV18	-	TRBJ1-2	TGTGCCAGCTCACCACCTGGTTCCTATGGCTACACCTTC	CASSPPGSYGYTF
-	TRBV5-1	-	TRBJ2-7	TGCGCCAGCAGCCCTCTGCCAGGTTCCTACGAGCAGTACTTC	CASSPLPGSYEQYF
-	TRBV3-1/TRBV3-2	-	TRBJ1-5	TGTGCCAGCAGCCAGGGGACACCCAGGCAGCCCCAGCATTTT	CASSQGTPRQPQHF